These T cell receptor beta chains were read from a single sample in a study of T cell repertoires in cytomegalovirus infection. Each CDR3 protein is one row after TCRdb ran MiXCR on the reads. Of 400,000 or so distinct CDR3 sequences in the sample, about 33% were seen once. Sequencing was performed on PBMCs. The receptor set was obtained from a human donor in good health (CMV status not recorded). Some clones in this sample may be carry-over from other donors' samples. CDR3s include the opening cysteine and the closing phenylalanine or tryptophan. The D gene is left open where the match is weak. Part of the rows lack a size; the others show once, few, many or a class for expanded clones.

>TRBJ1-2|-|TRBV5-6|-
TGTGCCAGCAGCTTGGAAGGACCGGTCTACTATGGCTACACCTTC
CASSLEGPVYYGYTF
>TRBJ2-3|-|TRBV10-3|-
TGTGCCATCAGTGAGAGGTGGGGGGGGCACGGAGATACGCAGTATTTT
CAISERWGGHGDTQYF
>TRBJ1-3|few|TRBV13|TRBD1
TGTGCCAGCAGCCTCCCGGGGTCCTGGGACAGCTCTGGAAACACCATATATTTT
CASSLPGSWDSSGNTIYF
>TRBJ2-1|few|TRBV14|-
TGTGCCAGCAGCCTCGCCTTGGGGGGCTGGAATGAGCAGTTCTTC
CASSLALGGWNEQFF
>TRBJ1-6|-|TRBV7-9|-
TGTGCAAGCAACCGAGGTGGGTTTAATTCACCCCTCCCCTTT
CASNRGGFNSPLPF
>TRBJ2-3|once|TRBV5-5|-
TGTGCCAGCAGCTTGGCCCGGAGCAAAAACACAGATACGCAGTATTTT
CASSLARSKNTDTQYF
>TRBJ1-5|-|TRBV7-9|-
TGTGCCAGCAGCTCTTACTGGGATGGCAATCAGCCCCAGCATTTT
CASSSYWDGNQPQHF
>TRBJ2-7|few|TRBV27|-
TGTGCCAGCAGTGTAGACTTTGCGGGGTTTGGCGAGCAGTACTTC
CASSVDFAGFGEQYF
>TRBJ1-2|-|TRBV15|-
TGTGCCACCAGCAGTCCTACGGACCTCGTCTATGGCTACACCTTC
CATSSPTDLVYGYTF
>TRBJ2-2|-|TRBV27|TRBD2
TGTGCCAGCAGTACTTGGGAGGGGAGGGAGTCCGGGGAGCTGTTTTTT
CASSTWEGRESGELFF
>TRBJ1-1|-|TRBV7-9|TRBD1
TGTGCCAGCAGCTCCGACAGGGAGGCATACACTGAAGCTTTCTTT
CASSSDREAYTEAFF
>TRBJ2-5|many|TRBV7-2|-
TGTGCCAGCAGCTTTCGGGTCCAAGAGACCCAGTACTTC
CASSFRVQETQYF
>TRBJ1-1|few|TRBV11-2|-
TGTGCCGGAAGAATGGGACAGAACACTGAAGCTTTCTTT
CAGRMGQNTEAFF
>TRBJ2-2|-|TRBV7-4|-
TGTGCCAGCAGCTTACCAGGACACCACACCGGGGAGCTGTTTTTT
CASSLPGHHTGELFF
>TRBJ1-1|once|TRBV6-2/TRBV6-3|-
TGTGCCAGCAGCCAACATCGAACTGAAGCTTACTTT
CASSQHRTEAYF
>TRBJ2-3|-|TRBV20-1|TRBD2
TGCAGGGCTTACGGGGGGGCGGCCACAGATACGCAGTATTTT
CRAYGGAATDTQYF
>TRBJ2-1|-|TRBV7-6|TRBD1
TGTGCCAGCAGACGGACCGGGACAGGGATAAGGGATGAGCAGTTCTTC
CASRRTGTGIRDEQFF
>TRBJ1-5|-|TRBV7-9|-
TGTGCCAGCAGCTTGGAAGGGTCCCATCAGCCCCAGCATTTT
CASSLEGSHQPQHF
>TRBJ1-5|many|TRBV28|-
TGTGCCAGCTCAGCCCCAGGGGGCAATCAGCCCCAGCATTTT
CASSAPGGNQPQHF
>TRBJ1-3|many|TRBV7-8|-
TGTGCCAGCAGTACACTACCTATCCCTGGAAACACCATATATTTT
CASSTLPIPGNTIYF
>TRBJ1-2|few|TRBV24-1|-
TGTGCCACCAGTGGGACGGTCTCTGGCTACACCTTC
CATSGTVSGYTF
>TRBJ2-7|many|TRBV6-1|-
TGTGCCTGCTACTCAGCGGAGCCCCCCTACGAGCAGTACTTC
CACYSAEPPYEQYF
>TRBJ2-7|many|TRBV6-1|-
TGTGCCAGCAGTGGAAAAGCCGGGTCCCGGGACGAGCAGTACTTC
CASSGKAGSRDEQYF
>TRBJ2-2|-|TRBV5-1|TRBD1
TGCGCCAGCAGCTTTGACCCAGCAGGGGGTCCTGCGAACACCGGGGAGCTGTTTTTT
CASSFDPAGGPANTGELFF
>TRBJ2-2|-|TRBV12-3/TRBV12-4|-
TGTGCCAGCAGTAGGGATGGGGTGGGCACCGGGGAGCTGTTTTTT
CASSRDGVGTGELFF
>TRBJ2-2|few|TRBV28|TRBD2
TGTGCCAGCAGTTCAGCGGGGGGCTACACCGGGGAGCTGTTTTTT
CASSSAGGYTGELFF
>TRBJ1-6|-|TRBV7-9|-
TGTGCCAGCAGCTTAGGATTAAATTCACCCCTCCACTTT
CASSLGLNSPLHF
>TRBJ1-6|-|TRBV12-3/TRBV12-4|-
TGTGCCAGCAGTTTGGCCGGGGCCCAAATGAATTCACCCCTCCGCTTT
CASSLAGAQMNSPLRF
>TRBJ1-1|few|TRBV19|TRBD1
TGTGCCAGTAGTGAAGACAGGGACATGAACACTGAAGCTTTCTTT
CASSEDRDMNTEAFF
>TRBJ1-3|few|TRBV6-6|-
TGTGCCAGCAGACACAGTTCTGGAAACACCATATATTTT
CASRHSSGNTIYF
>TRBJ2-6|-|TRBV28|-
TGTGCCAGCAGCCGAGACATCCCCGGGGCCAACGTCCTGACTTTC
CASSRDIPGANVLTF
>TRBJ1-1|many|TRBV7-2|-
TGTGCCAGCAGCTTAAGACCTGGGGACACTGAAGCTTTCTTT
CASSLRPGDTEAFF
>TRBJ2-7|many|TRBV7-2|-
TGTGCCAGCAGCCCGTCCAGTACCTACGAGCAGTACTTC
CASSPSSTYEQYF
>TRBJ2-1|-|TRBV11-2|-
TGTGCCAGCAGCTTAGTCGGGACTGAATTCAATGAGCAGTTCTTC
CASSLVGTEFNEQFF
>TRBJ2-2|few|TRBV4-1|-
TGCGCCAGCAGCCCCCGACACCCGAACACCGGGGAGCTGTTTTTT
CASSPRHPNTGELFF
>TRBJ2-7|few|TRBV7-2|TRBD1
TGTGCCAGCAGCCCACAGGGGGCCGCCGAGCAGTACTTC
CASSPQGAAEQYF
>TRBJ2-7|many|TRBV5-5|TRBD1
TGTGTCATTAACCCGGGACAGGGATCCTACGAGCAGTACTTC
CVINPGQGSYEQYF
>TRBJ2-7|many|TRBV7-3|-
TGTGCCAGCAGCTTAACGCCGGACTACGAGCAGTACTTC
CASSLTPDYEQYF
>TRBJ2-1|-|TRBV19|-
TGTGCCAGTAGTAAGGGGGGGGCTAGCGGCGAGAGGGAGCAGTTCTTC
CASSKGGASGEREQFF
>TRBJ1-5|-|TRBV19|TRBD1
TGTGCCAGTAGGAGGACAGGAGCGAATCAGCCCCAGCATTTT
CASRRTGANQPQHF
>TRBJ1-4|-|TRBV18|TRBD1
TGTGCCAGCTCACCATCACCGGGACAGGGGGCCTCAGGGTACGAAAAACTGTTTTTT
CASSPSPGQGASGYEKLFF
>TRBJ1-4|few|TRBV7-6|-
TGTGCCAGCAGCTTAGGAGGGATTGATGAAAAACTGTTTTTT
CASSLGGIDEKLFF
>TRBJ2-5|-|TRBV27|-
TGTGCCAGTAGCTCGTGGGTCGTGGAGACCCAGTACTTC
CASSSWVVETQYF
>TRBJ2-2|-|TRBV19|-
TGTGCCAGTAGTATATCAGGGGTCACCGGGGAGCTGTTTTTT
CASSISGVTGELFF